A single sample is the source of the 18 T cell receptor beta chains below, sequenced in a study of blood T cell repertoires in COVID-19. The table came from immunoSEQ multiplex PCR; TCRdb's copy has only in-frame clones and leaves some out. Altogether hundreds of thousands of clones are present, 86% being singletons, with the ten largest covering 1.4%. Sequencing was done on a sample of peripheral blood. Receptors originate from a woman aged 30 to 39 with active or convalescent COVID-19.

This chain uses TRBV6-5 with TRBJ1-1; the D is unclear. The CDR3 totals 12 residues. CDR1 and CDR2 from the germline V gene are MNHEY and SVGAGI. The germline V and J ends were trimmed by 6 bases and 4 bases, with 9 bases remaining between them. Here the CDR3 reads CASSPHVTEAFF. In DNA form, the CDR3 reads TGTGCCAGCAGCCCCCATGTCACTGAAGCTTTCTTT.

This clone showed up just once. V usage is TRBV4-1 and J usage is TRBJ2-7, with 7 bases identical to TRBD1. CDR1 is MGHRA and CDR2 is YSYEKL in the germline V gene. The CDR3 extends over 14 amino acids. The V segment lost 3 bases and the J segment 0 bases; nucleotides outside the gene matches: 2. The CDR3 loop is CASSHGTVSYEQYF. The CDR3 DNA reads TGCGCCAGCAGCCATGGGACAGTCTCCTACGAGCAGTACTTC.

This chain uses TRBV6-5 with TRBJ1-5; 10 positions agree with TRBD1. V shed 6 bases, J shed 6 bases, and the junction held 8 bases outside the gene matches. CDR1 is MNHEY and CDR2 is SVGAGI in the germline V gene. The CDR3 covers 15 residues. CDR3 bases: TGTGCCAGCAGAGAGGGACAGGGGATGAGTCAGCCCCAGCATTTT. Translated, it gives CASREGQGMSQPQHF.

This clone was counted a single time. The CDR3 spells CASSLGTRYSPLHF. The CDR3 region has the DNA TGTGCCAGCAGCTTAGGGACAAGGTATTCACCCCTCCACTTT. The chain employs TRBV7-9 and TRBJ1-6, with D perhaps TRBD1 (5 bases). The CDR3 has 14 amino acids. V dropped 1 base and J dropped 8 bases, with 9 bases sitting between them. Germline values: CDR1 SEHNR, CDR2 FQNEAQ (reference sequence).

To note about this clone: This same CDR3 is encoded by further DNA sequences in the sample. The chain is built from TRBV27 and TRBJ1-2; TRBD1 matches 9 bases. This CDR3 region has 13 residues. The junction had 2 bases not matched to a gene; V was cut back by 5 bases and J by 4 bases. Germline loops: CDR1 MNHEY, CDR2 SMNVEV (reference sequence). The CDR3 DNA is TGTGCCAGCAGTCTGACAGGGGGCTATGGCTACACCTTC. Amino acids: CASSLTGGYGYTF.

The chain links TRBV19 to TRBJ2-1, with 11 bases matching TRBD2. V was pared by 6 bases and J by 6 bases, with 13 bases of the junction left unmatched. This CDR3 spans 17 amino acids. Germline V gene data show CDR1 as LNHDA and CDR2 as SQIVND (reference sequence). CDR3 DNA: TGTGCCAGTAGAGGGGGGGATAGCGGGAGGGCCCGCAATGAGCAGTTCTTC. Translating it yields CASRGGDSGRARNEQFF.

The gene calls are TRBV7-9 and TRBJ2-5; 10 nucleotides line up with TRBD1. The CDR3 length is 16 residues. The J segment lost 2 bases and the V segment lost 5 bases, leaving 8 bases of the junction unmatched. Germline V lookup: CDR1 SEHNR, CDR2 FQNEAQ (reference sequence). The CDR3 protein is CASSATGTGEQETQYF. In DNA form, the CDR3 reads TGTGCCAGCAGCGCCACCGGGACAGGGGAACAAGAGACCCAGTACTTC.

This clone is a singleton in its sample. The CDR3 region has the DNA TGTGCCAGCAGCTTGAACGCAGGTCCTATGGGAAACACCATATATTTT. Encoded protein: CASSLNAGPMGNTIYF. This chain connects TRBV5-4 to TRBJ1-3, with no clear D. Per the germline V gene, CDR1 is SGHNT and CDR2 is YYREEE (reference sequence). V lost 1 base, J lost 4 bases, and 15 bases lay in between. The CDR3 covers 16 residues.

This chain joins TRBV6-2 or TRBV6-3 and TRBJ2-5, with D perhaps matching TRBD2 (6 bases). The CDR3 has 15 amino acids. Germline CDR1 MNHEY, CDR2 SVGEGT. Trimming left V 2 bases short and J 4 bases short, with 14 bases between. CDR3 loop: CASSYQAGLVETQYF. CDR3 in DNA: TGTGCCAGCAGTTACCAGGCGGGACTTGTAGAGACCCAGTACTTC.

This chain joins TRBV27 and TRBJ1-2; no definite D call. Trimming took off 5 bases at V and 0 bases at J, with 10 bases between the two ends. Germline V gives CDR1 MNHEY, CDR2 SMNVEV (reference sequence). The CDR3 contains 14 residues. As DNA, the CDR3 is TGTGCCAGCAGTGCCGGGTTAGCTAACTATGGCTACACCTTC. Its protein product is CASSAGLANYGYTF.

The genes are TRBV5-1 and TRBJ2-3, with 7 bases lining up with TRBD2. Germline assignment: CDR1 SGHRS and CDR2 YFSETQ. This CDR3 has 15 amino acids. Germline trimming cut 4 bases from V and 1 base from J; bases unmatched to any gene: 6. The CDR3 region is CASSPGLVGTDTQYF. CDR3 in DNA: TGCGCCAGCAGCCCAGGACTAGTTGGCACAGATACGCAGTATTTT.

This clone was seen just once. The chain is built from TRBV19 and TRBJ1-4; D is unresolved. Trimming shortened V by 8 bases and J by 3 bases, and 10 bases separated the two germline ends. This CDR3 is built from 13 residues. Germline V gives CDR1 LNHDA, CDR2 SQIVND (reference sequence). CDR3 DNA sequence: TGTGCCAGTTCCCAGAACGCTAATGAAAAACTGTTTTTT. This codes for CASSQNANEKLFF.

This chain links TRBV6-5 with TRBJ2-7; TRBD2 aligns across 11 bases. CDR1 is MNHEY, CDR2 SVGAGI, per germline. V shed 6 bases, J shed 4 bases, and the junction held 8 bases outside the gene matches. The CDR3 covers 15 residues. The CDR3 here is CASSALAGAPYEQYF. The CDR3 bases are TGTGCCAGCAGCGCACTAGCGGGGGCCCCTTACGAGCAGTACTTC.

The V and J genes are TRBV7-9 and TRBJ2-2; D unresolved. Trimming pared 3 bases from V and 1 base from J, leaving 6 bases between. Germline values: CDR1 SEHNR, CDR2 FQNEAQ (reference sequence). The length of the CDR3 is 14 residues. The CDR3 coding sequence is TGTGCCAGCAGCTTCTCACTGAACACCGGGGAGCTGTTTTTT. Translating gives CASSFSLNTGELFF.

The CDR3 region has the DNA TGCGCCAGCAGCTTCGGACAGGGGAACACCGGGGAGCTGTTTTTT. Residues: CASSFGQGNTGELFF. The chain joins TRBV5-1 to TRBJ2-2, with 8 bases that match TRBD1. Germline V gives CDR1 SGHRS, CDR2 YFSETQ. V lost 2 bases, J lost 1 base, and 1 base stayed unmatched. The CDR3 extends over 15 amino acids. Full variable domain (missing parts from reference TRBV5-1 and TRBJ2-2): KAGVTQTPRYLIKTRGQQVTLSCSPISGHRSVSWYQQTPGQGLQFLFEYFSETQRNKGNFPGRFSGRQFSNSRSEMNVSTLELGDSALYLCASSFGQGNTGELFFGEGSRLTVL.

This chain links TRBV27 with TRBJ1-1; D is unresolved. The length of the CDR3 is 13 residues. The ends were cut back, 8 bases at V and 4 bases at J, with 14 bases in the middle. Looked up from germline, CDR1 is MNHEY and CDR2 is SMNVEV (reference sequence). The CDR3: CASRKRGGTEAFF. CDR3 bases: TGTGCCAGCCGTAAGCGGGGAGGCACTGAAGCTTTCTTT.

The chain joins TRBV19 to TRBJ2-1; perhaps TRBD2 as D (5 bases). V was cut by 8 bases and J by 0 bases, with 11 bases left in between. The CDR3 has 14 amino acids. CDR1 is LNHDA and CDR2 is SQIVND in the germline V gene (reference sequence). The CDR3 DNA reads as TGTGCCAGTGCGAGGGAGAGCTCCTACAATGAGCAGTTCTTC. Protein product: CASARESSYNEQFF.

The rearrangement joins TRBV19 to TRBJ1-5; TRBD1 might be the D (6 bases). The CDR3 loop spans 16 amino acids. CDR1 and CDR2 from the germline V gene are LNHDA and SQIVND (reference sequence). The V end lost 6 bases, the J end lost 4 bases, and 19 bases lay between the germline ends. CDR3 sequence (DNA): TGTGCCAGTAGGCCGATACTGACAGGAGGTAATCAGCCCCAGCATTTT. Translated: CASRPILTGGNQPQHF.